Reported below is one T cell receptor beta chain. V lost 5 bases and J lost 10, with 10 bases in between. The germline V gene encodes CDR1 SGHTA and CDR2 FQGTGA. The CDR3 has 11 residues. Assay used: immunoSEQ multiplex PCR; TCRdb lists only in-frame clones, some missing. The sample consists of over 65,000 clones, roughly 93% of them appearing once. This specimen comes from a study of OX40 agonist ivuxolimab in advanced cancers. This chain links TRBV7-3 with TRBJ2-3; D gene uncertain. Sequenced material: CD4+ or CD8+ T cells sorted from blood, taken in a trial of the OX40 agonist ivuxolimab. The source of this sequence is an adult with an advanced solid tumor such as melanoma, head and neck, liver or kidney cancer. CDR3 DNA sequence: TGTGCCAGCAGCCTGGATGGGTCGCAGTATTTT. This translates into CASSLDGSQYF.